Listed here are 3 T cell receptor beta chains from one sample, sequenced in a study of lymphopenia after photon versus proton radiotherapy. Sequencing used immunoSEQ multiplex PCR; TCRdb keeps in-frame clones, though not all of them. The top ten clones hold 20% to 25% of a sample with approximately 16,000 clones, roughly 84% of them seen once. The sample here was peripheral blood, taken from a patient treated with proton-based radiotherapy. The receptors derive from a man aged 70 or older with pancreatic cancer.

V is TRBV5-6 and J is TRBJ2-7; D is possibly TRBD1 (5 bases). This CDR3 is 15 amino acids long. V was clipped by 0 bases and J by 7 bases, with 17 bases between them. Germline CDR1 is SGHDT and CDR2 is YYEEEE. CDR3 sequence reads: CASSLGQGGSIEQYF. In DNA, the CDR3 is TGTGCCAGCAGCTTGGGTCAGGGTGGTTCTATTGAGCAGTACTTC.

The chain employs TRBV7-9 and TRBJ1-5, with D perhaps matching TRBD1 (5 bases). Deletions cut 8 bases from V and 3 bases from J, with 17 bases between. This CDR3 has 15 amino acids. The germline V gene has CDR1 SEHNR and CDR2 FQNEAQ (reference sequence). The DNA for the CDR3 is TGTGCCAGCGCCCGGGGGGGAGACTTCAATCAGCCCCAGCATTTT. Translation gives CASARGGDFNQPQHF. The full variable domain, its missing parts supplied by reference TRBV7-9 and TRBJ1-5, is DTGVSQNPRHKITKRGQNVTFRCDPISEHNRLYWYRQTLGQGPEFLTYFQNEAQLEKSRLLSDRFSAERPKGSFSTLEIQRTEQGDSAMYLCASARGGDFNQPQHFGDGTRLSIL.

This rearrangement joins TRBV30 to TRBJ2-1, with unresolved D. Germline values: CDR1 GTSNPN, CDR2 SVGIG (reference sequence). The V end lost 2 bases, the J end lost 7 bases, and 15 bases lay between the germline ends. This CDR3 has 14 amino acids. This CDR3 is CAWSPDPQINEQFF. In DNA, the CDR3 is TGTGCCTGGAGTCCAGACCCCCAGATAAATGAGCAGTTCTTC.